This T cell receptor (beta chain) was sequenced during a study of neurological immune-mediated disorders. Each CDR3 protein gets one entry after TCRdb re-called the 5' RACE reads with MiXCR. The sample gives around 94,000 distinct CDR3 sequences, 3.5% to 4% of which show up once; roughly 6% is in the top ten. This CDR3 is built from 15 residues. Germline lookup yields CDR1 SGHTA and CDR2 FQGNSA. With 6 bases removed from V and 5 bases from J, the gap between germline ends came to 19 bases. This clonotype has a count of ten or more. Sequencing used PBMCs. This TCR came from a woman under 30 with multiple sclerosis. V gene TRBV7-2 combines with J gene TRBJ2-5; D assignment may be TRBD1 or TRBD2 (6 bases each). Here the CDR3 reads CASRSGTQGGETQYF. The CDR3 bases are TGTGCCAGCAGGTCCGGGACCCAAGGGGGGGAGACCCAGTACTTC.